What follows describes a single T cell receptor beta chain. This entry comes from a study of blood T cell repertoires in COVID-19. In the study overall: Specimens from acute and convalescent COVID-19 originated in the United States, Italy and Spain.

Per the original data handling: Reference gene primer amplification in the assay estimated nucleated cell counts. The protocol was immunoSEQ multiplex PCR, while the TCRdb copy is restricted to in-frame clones and leaves out a portion. D and trimming come from the DNA, and the V and J calls and clone size come from that table. The sample lists 20,000 to 30,000 clones, almost 90% seen once, with under 2% in the top ten. The sequencing sample was made of peripheral blood. This receptor was taken from a woman between 55 and 75 years old with active COVID-19.

CDR3 in amino acids: CASSLREPLGDTQYF. The CDR3 DNA reads as TGTGCCAGCAGTTTACGGGAGCCCTTGGGAGATACGCAGTATTTT. The gene calls are TRBV27 and TRBJ2-3, with D maybe TRBD2 (6 bases). The germline gives CDR1 MNHEY, CDR2 SMNVEV (reference sequence). CDR3 size: 15 residues. V was pared by 2 bases and J by 5 bases, with 14 bases between.